These 16 T cell receptor beta chains came from one sample sequenced in a study of T cell repertoires in cytomegalovirus infection. TCRdb itself ran the reads through MiXCR, one entry per CDR3 protein. The sample carries hundreds of thousands of distinct CDR3 sequences, over 25% recorded once. No antigens are known for them. Sequencing was performed on cultured CD8+ T cells from PBMCs, taken from culture after CMV antigen stimulation. The source of these receptors is a human donor in good health (CMV status not recorded). Some clones in this sample may be carry-over from other donors' samples.

This clonotype showed up just a few times. The genes are TRBV4-1 and TRBJ2-2; TRBD2 agrees at 10 bases. The germline gives CDR1 MGHRA, CDR2 YSYEKL. Trimming removed 1 base from V and 3 bases from J; junction bases left unmatched: 5. The length of the CDR3 is 17 residues. This CDR3 is CASSQALAGGDTGELFF. In nucleotides, the CDR3 is TGCGCCAGCAGCCAAGCGTTAGCGGGGGGAGACACCGGGGAGCTGTTTTTT.

The rearrangement links TRBV11-1 to TRBJ2-1; 11 bases fit TRBD2. J was trimmed by 3 bases and V by 5 bases; bases with no gene match: 9. Germline V gene sequence: CDR1 SGHAT, CDR2 FQDESV (reference sequence). This CDR3 spans 17 amino acids. CDR3 nucleotide sequence: TGTGCCAGCAGCCTCAGGGACCTAGCGGGGGGCTACAATGAGCAGTTCTTC. It encodes CASSLRDLAGGYNEQFF.

In this sample, this clonotype turned up a few times. The rearrangement uses TRBV7-9 and TRBJ1-1; maybe TRBD1 (5 bases). This CDR3 comprises 14 residues. Trimming left V 3 bases short and J 5 bases short, with 13 bases between. Germline CDR1 SEHNR, CDR2 FQNEAQ (reference sequence). CDR3 protein: CASSLFGGPTEAFF. The CDR3 DNA sequence: TGTGCCAGCAGCTTGTTTGGGGGTCCGACTGAAGCTTTCTTT.

The CDR3 bases are TGTGCCAGCAGGCAGGGTGTGGACCGCAATCAGCCCCAGCATTTT. This codes for CASRQGVDRNQPQHF. The genes are TRBV6-8 and TRBJ1-5; a weak D match, TRBD1 (5 bases). The CDR3 has 15 residues. V gave up 6 bases and J gave up 2 bases, with 14 bases separating them. The germline V gene encodes CDR1 MNHGY and CDR2 SAAAGT.

This chain joins TRBV7-9 and TRBJ2-7, with 8 nucleotides matching TRBD2. The V gene's germline CDR1 is SEHNR and CDR2 FQNEAQ (reference sequence). This CDR3 spans 16 amino acids. V dropped 5 bases and J dropped 6; count of bases not matched to a gene: 15. CDR3 region: CASSPPNPGLVAEQYF. The CDR3 DNA follows: TGTGCCAGCAGCCCACCCAACCCGGGACTAGTGGCCGAGCAGTACTTC. The full variable domain, in which reference TRBV7-9 and TRBJ2-7 provide the parts outside the CDR3, is DTGVSQNPRHKITKRGQNVTFRCDPISEHNRLYWYRQTLGQGPEFLTYFQNEAQLEKSRLLSDRFSAERPKGSFSTLEIQRTEQGDSAMYLCASSPPNPGLVAEQYFGPGTRLTVT.

The V call is TRBV5-5, the J call TRBJ2-7; possibly TRBD2 for D (5 bases). The CDR3 length is 12 residues. CDR1 and CDR2 from the germline V gene are SGHKS and YYEKEE (reference sequence). V was cut by 5 bases and J by 7 bases, with 13 bases left in between. CDR3 loop: CASRAGGPEQYF. The CDR3 bases are TGTGCCAGCAGGGCGGGCGGTCCGGAGCAGTACTTC.

This clonotype was detected many times. V and J are TRBV7-8 and TRBJ2-5; D remains ambiguous. Trimming left V 5 bases short and J 5 bases short, with 18 bases between. Germline CDR1 SGHVS, CDR2 FQNEAQ. CDR3 length: 15 residues. The CDR3 reads CASSTDHPPYETQYF. CDR3 nucleotide sequence: TGTGCCAGCAGCACGGACCACCCGCCCTACGAGACCCAGTACTTC.

This clonotype was detected only a few times. The chain combines TRBV5-4 with TRBJ2-1; TRBD2 matches 7 bases. Per germline, CDR1 SGHNT and CDR2 YYREEE (reference sequence). The CDR3 loop spans 15 amino acids. V shed 3 bases, J shed 8 bases, and the junction held 11 bases outside the gene matches. CDR3 region: CASSSGTTLFDEQFF. The CDR3 DNA follows: TGTGCCAGCAGCTCCGGGACTACCTTATTTGATGAGCAGTTCTTC.

This clonotype showed up just a few times. CDR3 region: CASSGGSSYEQYV. The CDR3 DNA reads TGTGCCAGCAGTGGCGGAAGCTCCTACGAGCAGTACGTC. The rearrangement joins TRBV6-1 to TRBJ2-7; no firm D call. The CDR3 has 13 residues. Trimming cost V 4 bases and J 0 bases, with 7 bases left between them. Germline assignment: CDR1 MNHNS and CDR2 SASEGT.

This clonotype was counted at least ten times. This chain links TRBV7-9 with TRBJ1-5; D unclear. CDR3 length: 12 amino acids. V lost 1 base to trimming and J lost 8 bases, with 6 bases between them. Germline values: CDR1 SEHNR, CDR2 FQNEAQ (reference sequence). The CDR3 bases are TGTGCCAGCAGCTTAGAAGGGAAGCCCCAGCATTTT. Protein: CASSLEGKPQHF.

This clonotype has only a few counts. This chain connects TRBV6-1 to TRBJ2-7; 9 bases line up with TRBD1. The CDR3 spans 14 residues. Germline-derived CDR1 and CDR2 are MNHNS and SASEGT. After removal of 6 bases from V and 4 bases from J, the junction contained 7 bases not matched to a gene. The CDR3 region is CASSQGQGWYEQYV. CDR3 DNA: TGTGCCAGCAGCCAGGGACAGGGTTGGTACGAGCAGTACGTC.

The rearrangement links TRBV28 to TRBJ1-1, with a tentative D call TRBD1 (6 bases). This CDR3 comprises 15 residues. The germline V gene encodes CDR1 MDHEN and CDR2 SYDVKM. Trimming shortened V by 10 bases and J by 0 bases, and 18 bases separated the two germline ends. CDR3 region: CANNNPRGMNTEAFF. CDR3 nucleotide sequence: TGTGCCAACAATAACCCCAGGGGAATGAACACTGAAGCTTTCTTT.

In regard to this clonotype: A much larger clone is a single base away; this may be a read error. The chain combines TRBV7-8 with TRBJ1-5, with TRBD1 identical over 8 bases. The CDR3 is 13 amino acids. Looked up from germline, CDR1 is SGHVS and CDR2 is FQNEAQ. The CDR3 DNA reads TGTGCCAGCAGCTTGACAGGGGCCCAGCGCCAGCATTTT. Encoded protein: CASSLTGAQRQHF.

The rearrangement uses TRBV7-3 and TRBJ2-2, with TRBD2 identical over 7 bases. The CDR3 is 16 amino acids. CDR1 and CDR2 (germline): SGHTA, FQGTGA. V trimming: 5 bases; J trimming: 5 bases; junction bases outside the gene matches: 11. The CDR3 loop is CASSPRTSGGTGELFF. The CDR3 nucleotides are TGTGCCAGCAGCCCCCGGACTAGTGGTGGGACCGGGGAGCTGTTTTTT. Full variable domain (outside the CDR3, taken from reference TRBV7-3 and TRBJ2-2): GAGVSQTPSNKVTEKGKYVELRCDPISGHTALYWYRQSLGQGPEFLIYFQGTGAADDSGLPNDRFFAVRPEGSVSTLKIQRTERGDSAVYLCASSPRTSGGTGELFFGEGSRLTVL.

Of note for this clonotype: A read error may account for a junction end that differs from germline. The rearrangement joins TRBV7-8 to TRBJ1-1; D gene unclear. Germline V CDR1 and CDR2: SGHVS, FQNEAQ. This CDR3 has 12 residues. The CDR3 reads CASSLLNTGAFF. The CDR3 nucleotides are TGTGCCAGCAGCCTTCTAAACACTGGAGCTTTCTTT.

This clonotype was picked up a small number of times. The chain couples TRBV7-2 to TRBJ2-7; D might be TRBD1 (5 bases). This CDR3 has 14 residues. V was trimmed by 2 bases and J by 0 bases, leaving 8 bases between them. Germline V lookup: CDR1 SGHTA, CDR2 FQGNSA. This CDR3 reads CASSLRGISYEQYF. The CDR3 DNA sequence: TGTGCCAGCAGCTTAAGGGGTATCTCCTACGAGCAGTACTTC. Combining the CDR3 with reference TRBV7-2 and TRBJ2-7 gives the whole variable domain GAGVSQSPSNKVTEKGKDVELRCDPISGHTALYWYRQSLGQGLEFLIYFQGNSAPDKSGLPSDRFSAERTGGSVSTLTIQRTQQEDSAVYLCASSLRGISYEQYFGPGTRLTVT.